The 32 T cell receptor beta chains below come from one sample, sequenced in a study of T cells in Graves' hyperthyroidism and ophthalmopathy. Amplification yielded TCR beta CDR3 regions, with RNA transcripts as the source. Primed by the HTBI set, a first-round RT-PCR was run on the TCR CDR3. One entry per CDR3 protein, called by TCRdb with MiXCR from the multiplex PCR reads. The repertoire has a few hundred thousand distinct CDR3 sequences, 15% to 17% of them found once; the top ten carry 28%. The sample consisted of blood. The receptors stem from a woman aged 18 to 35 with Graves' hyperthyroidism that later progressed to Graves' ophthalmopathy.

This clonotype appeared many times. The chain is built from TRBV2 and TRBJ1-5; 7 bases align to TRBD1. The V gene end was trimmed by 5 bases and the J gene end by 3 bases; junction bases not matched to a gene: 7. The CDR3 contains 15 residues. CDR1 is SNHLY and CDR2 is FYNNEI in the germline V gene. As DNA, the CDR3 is TGTGCCAGCAGTAAAGACAGGGCCTACAATCAGCCCCAGCATTTT. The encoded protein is CASSKDRAYNQPQHF.

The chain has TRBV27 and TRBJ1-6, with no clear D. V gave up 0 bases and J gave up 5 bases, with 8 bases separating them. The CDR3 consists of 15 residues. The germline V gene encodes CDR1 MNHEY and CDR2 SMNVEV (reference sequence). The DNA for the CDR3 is TGTGCCAGCAGTTTATCCTGGTTGAATAATTCACCCCTCCACTTT. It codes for CASSLSWLNNSPLHF.

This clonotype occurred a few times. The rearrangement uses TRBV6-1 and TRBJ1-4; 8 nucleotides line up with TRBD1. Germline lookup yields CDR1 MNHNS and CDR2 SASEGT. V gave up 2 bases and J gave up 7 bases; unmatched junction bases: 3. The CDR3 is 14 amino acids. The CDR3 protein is CASSEQGASEKLFF. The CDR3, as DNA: TGTGCCAGCAGTGAACAGGGGGCTAGTGAAAAACTGTTTTTT.

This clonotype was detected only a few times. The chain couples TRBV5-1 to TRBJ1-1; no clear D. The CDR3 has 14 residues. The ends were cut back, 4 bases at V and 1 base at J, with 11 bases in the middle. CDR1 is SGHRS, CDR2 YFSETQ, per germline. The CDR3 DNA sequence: TGCGCCAGCAGCCAGAGTTCGGGGAACACTGAAGCTTTCTTT. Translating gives CASSQSSGNTEAFF. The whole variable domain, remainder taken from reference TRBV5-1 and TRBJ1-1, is KAGVTQTPRYLIKTRGQQVTLSCSPISGHRSVSWYQQTPGQGLQFLFEYFSETQRNKGNFPGRFSGRQFSNSRSEMNVSTLELGDSALYLCASSQSSGNTEAFFGQGTRLTVV.

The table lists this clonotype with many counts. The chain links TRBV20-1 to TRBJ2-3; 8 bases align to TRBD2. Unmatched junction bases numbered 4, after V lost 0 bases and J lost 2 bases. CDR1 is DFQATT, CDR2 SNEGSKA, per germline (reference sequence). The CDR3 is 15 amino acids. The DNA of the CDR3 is TGCAGTGCTAGAGATTGGCGGGAGGCCACAGATACGCAGTATTTT. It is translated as CSARDWREATDTQYF.

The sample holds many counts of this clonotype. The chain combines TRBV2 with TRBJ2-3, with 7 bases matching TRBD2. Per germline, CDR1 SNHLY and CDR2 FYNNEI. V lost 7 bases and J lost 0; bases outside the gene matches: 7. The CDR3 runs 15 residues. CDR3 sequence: CASNYLAASTDTQYF. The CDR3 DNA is TGTGCCAGCAACTACCTAGCGGCTAGCACAGATACGCAGTATTTT.

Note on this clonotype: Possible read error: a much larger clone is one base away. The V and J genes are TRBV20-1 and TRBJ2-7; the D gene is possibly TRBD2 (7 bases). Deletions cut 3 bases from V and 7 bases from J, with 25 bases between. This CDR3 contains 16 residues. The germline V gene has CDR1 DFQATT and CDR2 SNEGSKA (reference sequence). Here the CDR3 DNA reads TGCAGTGCTAGGTCTGTTGAGGGGCGAAAGGGGGGGGAGCAGTACTTC. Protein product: CSARSVEGRKGGEQYF.

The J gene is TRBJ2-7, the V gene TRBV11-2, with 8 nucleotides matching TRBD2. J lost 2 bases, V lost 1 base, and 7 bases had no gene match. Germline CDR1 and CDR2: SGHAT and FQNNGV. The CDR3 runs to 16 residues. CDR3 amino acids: CASSLVVGGRTYEQYF. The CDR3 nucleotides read TGTGCCAGCAGCTTAGTTGTTGGCGGGAGGACCTACGAGCAGTACTTC.

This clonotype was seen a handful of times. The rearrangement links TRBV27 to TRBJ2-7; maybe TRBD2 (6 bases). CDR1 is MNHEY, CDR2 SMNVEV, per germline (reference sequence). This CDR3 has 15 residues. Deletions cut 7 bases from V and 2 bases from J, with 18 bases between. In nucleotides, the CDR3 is TGTGCCAGCACCCCGACTAGTTTCGGTCCCTACGAGCAGTACTTC. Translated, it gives CASTPTSFGPYEQYF.

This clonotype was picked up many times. CDR3 sequence reads: CASSVREGLYEQYF. DNA for the CDR3: TGTGCCAGCAGTGTACGGGAGGGCCTCTACGAGCAGTACTTC. This chain joins TRBV2 and TRBJ2-7, with TRBD2 matching over 8 bases. The CDR3 runs 14 residues. CDR1 is SNHLY, CDR2 FYNNEI, per germline. The trim removed 4 bases at V and 3 bases at J, leaving 5 bases unmatched.

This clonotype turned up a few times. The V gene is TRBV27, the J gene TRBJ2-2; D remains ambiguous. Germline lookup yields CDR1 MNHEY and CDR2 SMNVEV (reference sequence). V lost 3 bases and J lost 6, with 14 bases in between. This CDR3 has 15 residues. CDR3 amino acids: CASSLVQEVAGELFF. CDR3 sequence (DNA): TGTGCCAGCAGTTTGGTCCAAGAAGTGGCCGGGGAGCTGTTTTTT.

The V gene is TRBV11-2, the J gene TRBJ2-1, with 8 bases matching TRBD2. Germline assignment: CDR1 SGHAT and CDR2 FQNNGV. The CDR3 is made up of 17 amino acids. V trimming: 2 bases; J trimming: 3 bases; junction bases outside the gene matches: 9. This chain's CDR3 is CASSLRLAGAGYNEQFF. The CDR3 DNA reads TGTGCCAGCAGCTTAAGGCTAGCGGGTGCGGGCTACAATGAGCAGTTCTTC.

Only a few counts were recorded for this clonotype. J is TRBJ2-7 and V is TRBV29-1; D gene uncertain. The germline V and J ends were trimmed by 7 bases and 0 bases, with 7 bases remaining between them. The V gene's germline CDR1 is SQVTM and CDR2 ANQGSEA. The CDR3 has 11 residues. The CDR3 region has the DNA TGCAGCGGCTCTAGCTCCTACGAGCAGTACTTC. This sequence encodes CSGSSSYEQYF.

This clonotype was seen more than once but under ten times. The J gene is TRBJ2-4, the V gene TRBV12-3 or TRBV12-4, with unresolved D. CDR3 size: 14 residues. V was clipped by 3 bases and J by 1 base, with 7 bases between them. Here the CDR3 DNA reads TGTGCCAGCAGTTTTAGTTGGGCCAAAAACATTCAGTACTTC. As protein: CASSFSWAKNIQYF.

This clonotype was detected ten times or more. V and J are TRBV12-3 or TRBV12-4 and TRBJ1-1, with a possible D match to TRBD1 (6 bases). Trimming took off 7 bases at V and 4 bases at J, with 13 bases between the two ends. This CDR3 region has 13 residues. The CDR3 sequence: CASTPGETTEAFF. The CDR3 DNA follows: TGTGCCAGCACCCCAGGGGAGACCACTGAAGCTTTCTTT.

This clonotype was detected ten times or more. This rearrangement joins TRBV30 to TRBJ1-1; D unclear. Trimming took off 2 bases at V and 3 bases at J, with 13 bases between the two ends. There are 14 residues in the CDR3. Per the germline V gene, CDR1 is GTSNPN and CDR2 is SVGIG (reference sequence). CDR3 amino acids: CAWSRGRQYTEAFF. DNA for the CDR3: TGTGCCTGGAGTCGGGGAAGGCAATACACTGAAGCTTTCTTT.

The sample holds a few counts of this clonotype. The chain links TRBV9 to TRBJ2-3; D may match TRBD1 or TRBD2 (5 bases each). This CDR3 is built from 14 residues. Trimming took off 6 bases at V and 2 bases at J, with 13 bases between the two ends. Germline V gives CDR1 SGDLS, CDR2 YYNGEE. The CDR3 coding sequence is TGTGCCAGCAACTACCGGGACCACACAGATACGCAGTATTTT. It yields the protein CASNYRDHTDTQYF.

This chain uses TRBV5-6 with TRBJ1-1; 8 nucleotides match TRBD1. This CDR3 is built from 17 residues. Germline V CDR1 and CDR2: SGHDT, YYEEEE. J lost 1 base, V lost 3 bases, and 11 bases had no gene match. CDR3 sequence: CASSSGTGRGGNTEAFF. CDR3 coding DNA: TGTGCCAGCAGCTCCGGGACAGGTAGGGGGGGGAACACTGAAGCTTTCTTT.

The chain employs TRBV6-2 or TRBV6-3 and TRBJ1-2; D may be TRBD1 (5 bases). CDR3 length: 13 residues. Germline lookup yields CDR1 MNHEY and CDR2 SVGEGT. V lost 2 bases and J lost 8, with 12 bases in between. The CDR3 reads CASSYPPGGGYTF. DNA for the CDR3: TGTGCCAGCAGTTACCCGCCTGGGGGGGGCTACACCTTC.

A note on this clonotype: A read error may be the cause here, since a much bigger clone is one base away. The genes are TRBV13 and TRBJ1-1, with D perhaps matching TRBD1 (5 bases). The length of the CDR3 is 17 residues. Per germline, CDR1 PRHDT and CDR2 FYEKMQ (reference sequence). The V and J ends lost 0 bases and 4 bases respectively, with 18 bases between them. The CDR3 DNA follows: TGTGCCAGCAGCTTAGGCCTCACATATGCAGGGAGCACTGAAGCTTTCTTT. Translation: CASSLGLTYAGSTEAFF.

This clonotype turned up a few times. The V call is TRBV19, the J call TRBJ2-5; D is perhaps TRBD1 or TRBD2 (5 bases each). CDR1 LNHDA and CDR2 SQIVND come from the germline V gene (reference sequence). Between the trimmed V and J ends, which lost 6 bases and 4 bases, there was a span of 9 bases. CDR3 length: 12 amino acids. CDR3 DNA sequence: TGTGCCAGTAGAAAGGGACGAGAGACCCAGTACTTC. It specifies CASRKGRETQYF.

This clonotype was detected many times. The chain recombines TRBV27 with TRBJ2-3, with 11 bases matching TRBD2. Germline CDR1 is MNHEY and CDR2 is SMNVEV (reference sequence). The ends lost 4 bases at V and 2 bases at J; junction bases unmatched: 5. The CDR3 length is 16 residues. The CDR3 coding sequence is TGTGCCAGCAGTTCCCTAGCGGGAGGCGCCACAGATACGCAGTATTTT. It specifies CASSSLAGGATDTQYF.

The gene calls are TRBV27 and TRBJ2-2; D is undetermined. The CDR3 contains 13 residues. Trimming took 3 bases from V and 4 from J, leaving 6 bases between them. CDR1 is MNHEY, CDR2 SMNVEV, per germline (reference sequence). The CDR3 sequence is CASSFQLTGELFF. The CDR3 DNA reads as TGTGCCAGCAGTTTTCAGCTCACCGGGGAGCTGTTTTTT.

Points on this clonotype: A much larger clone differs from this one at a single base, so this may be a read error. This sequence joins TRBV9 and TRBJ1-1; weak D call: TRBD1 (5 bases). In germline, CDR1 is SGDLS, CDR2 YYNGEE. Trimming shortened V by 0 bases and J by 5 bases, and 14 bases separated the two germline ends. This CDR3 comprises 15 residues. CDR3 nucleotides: TGTGCCAGCAGCGTAGGGGGACGGGGAGGGACTGAAGCTTTCTTT. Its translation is CASSVGGRGGTEAFF.

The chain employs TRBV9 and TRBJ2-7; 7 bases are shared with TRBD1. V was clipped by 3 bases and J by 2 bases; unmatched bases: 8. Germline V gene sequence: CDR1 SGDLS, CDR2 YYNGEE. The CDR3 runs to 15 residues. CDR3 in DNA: TGTGCCAGCAGCGAAACCGGGACAGCCGCCTACGAGCAGTACTTC. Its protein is CASSETGTAAYEQYF.

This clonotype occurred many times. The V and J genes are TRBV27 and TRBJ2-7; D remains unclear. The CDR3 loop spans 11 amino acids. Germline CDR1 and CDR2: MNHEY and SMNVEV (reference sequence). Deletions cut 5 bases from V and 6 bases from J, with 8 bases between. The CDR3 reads CASSLGAEQYF. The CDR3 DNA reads TGTGCCAGCAGTCTAGGAGCCGAGCAGTACTTC.

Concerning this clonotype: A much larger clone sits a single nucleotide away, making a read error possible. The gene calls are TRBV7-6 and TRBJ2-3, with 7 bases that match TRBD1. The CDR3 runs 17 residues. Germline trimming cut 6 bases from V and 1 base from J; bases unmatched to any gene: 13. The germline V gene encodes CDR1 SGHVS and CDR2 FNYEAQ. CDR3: CASSPPRQGEGTDTQYF. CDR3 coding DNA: TGTGCCAGCAGTCCCCCGAGACAGGGAGAGGGCACAGATACGCAGTATTTT.

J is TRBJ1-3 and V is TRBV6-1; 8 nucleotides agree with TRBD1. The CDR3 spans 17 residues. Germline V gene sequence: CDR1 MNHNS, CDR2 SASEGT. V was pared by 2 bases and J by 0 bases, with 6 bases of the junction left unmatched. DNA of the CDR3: TGTGCCAGCAGTGAATTGGACAGGGCTTCCTCTGGAAACACCATATATTTT. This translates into CASSELDRASSGNTIYF.

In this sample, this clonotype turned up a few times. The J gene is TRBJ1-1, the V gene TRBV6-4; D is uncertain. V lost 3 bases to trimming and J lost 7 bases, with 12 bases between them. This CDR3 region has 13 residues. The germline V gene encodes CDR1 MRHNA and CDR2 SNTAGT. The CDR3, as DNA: TGTGCCAGCAGTGAAACCGTAGTCAGTGAAGCTTTCTTT. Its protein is CASSETVVSEAFF.

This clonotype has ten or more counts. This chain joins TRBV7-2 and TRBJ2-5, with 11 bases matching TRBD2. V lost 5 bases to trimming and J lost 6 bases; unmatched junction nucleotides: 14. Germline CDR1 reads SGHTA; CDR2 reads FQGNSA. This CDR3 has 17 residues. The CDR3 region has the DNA TGTGCCAGCAGCCCTATACCCTTAGCGGGAGGGGGAAAGACCCAGTACTTC. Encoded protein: CASSPIPLAGGGKTQYF.

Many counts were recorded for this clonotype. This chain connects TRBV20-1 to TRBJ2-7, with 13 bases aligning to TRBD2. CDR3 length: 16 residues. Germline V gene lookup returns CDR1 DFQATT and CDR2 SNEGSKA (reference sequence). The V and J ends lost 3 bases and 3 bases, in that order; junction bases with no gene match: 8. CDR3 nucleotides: TGCAGTGCTAGCAAGACTAGCGGGAGGAGCGGCTACGAGCAGTACTTC. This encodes CSASKTSGRSGYEQYF.

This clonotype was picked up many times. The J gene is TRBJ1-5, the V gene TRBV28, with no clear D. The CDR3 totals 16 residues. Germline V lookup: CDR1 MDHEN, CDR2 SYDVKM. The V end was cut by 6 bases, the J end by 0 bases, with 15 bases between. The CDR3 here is CASSPATAYSNQPQHF. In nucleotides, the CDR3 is TGTGCCAGCAGCCCCGCAACAGCTTATAGCAATCAGCCCCAGCATTTT. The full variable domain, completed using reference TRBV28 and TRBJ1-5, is DVKVTQSSRYLVKRTGEKVFLECVQDMDHENMFWYRQDPGLGLRLIYFSYDVKMKEKGDIPEGYSVSREKKERFSLILESASTNQTSMYLCASSPATAYSNQPQHFGDGTRLSIL.